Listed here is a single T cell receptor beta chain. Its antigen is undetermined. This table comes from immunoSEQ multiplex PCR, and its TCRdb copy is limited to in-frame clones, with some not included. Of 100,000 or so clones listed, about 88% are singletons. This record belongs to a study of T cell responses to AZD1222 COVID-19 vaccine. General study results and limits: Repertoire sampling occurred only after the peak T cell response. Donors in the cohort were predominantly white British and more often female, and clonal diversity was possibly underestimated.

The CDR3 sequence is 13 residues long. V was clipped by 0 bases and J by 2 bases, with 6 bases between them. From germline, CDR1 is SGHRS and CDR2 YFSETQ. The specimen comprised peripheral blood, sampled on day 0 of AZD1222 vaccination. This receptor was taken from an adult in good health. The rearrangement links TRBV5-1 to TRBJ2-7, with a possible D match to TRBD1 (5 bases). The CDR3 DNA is TGCGCCAGCAGCTTGGACAGGACCTACGAGCAGTACTTC. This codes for CASSLDRTYEQYF.